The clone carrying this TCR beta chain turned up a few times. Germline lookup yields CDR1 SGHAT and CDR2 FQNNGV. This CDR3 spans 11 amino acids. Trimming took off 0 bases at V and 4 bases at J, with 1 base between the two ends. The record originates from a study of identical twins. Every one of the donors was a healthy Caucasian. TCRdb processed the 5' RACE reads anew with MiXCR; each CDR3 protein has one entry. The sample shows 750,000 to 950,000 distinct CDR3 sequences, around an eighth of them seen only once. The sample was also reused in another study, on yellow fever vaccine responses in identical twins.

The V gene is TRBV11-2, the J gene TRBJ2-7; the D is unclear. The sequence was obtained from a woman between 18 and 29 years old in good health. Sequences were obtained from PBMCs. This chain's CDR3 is CASSLEYEQYV. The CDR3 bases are TGTGCCAGCAGCTTAGAGTACGAGCAGTACGTC.